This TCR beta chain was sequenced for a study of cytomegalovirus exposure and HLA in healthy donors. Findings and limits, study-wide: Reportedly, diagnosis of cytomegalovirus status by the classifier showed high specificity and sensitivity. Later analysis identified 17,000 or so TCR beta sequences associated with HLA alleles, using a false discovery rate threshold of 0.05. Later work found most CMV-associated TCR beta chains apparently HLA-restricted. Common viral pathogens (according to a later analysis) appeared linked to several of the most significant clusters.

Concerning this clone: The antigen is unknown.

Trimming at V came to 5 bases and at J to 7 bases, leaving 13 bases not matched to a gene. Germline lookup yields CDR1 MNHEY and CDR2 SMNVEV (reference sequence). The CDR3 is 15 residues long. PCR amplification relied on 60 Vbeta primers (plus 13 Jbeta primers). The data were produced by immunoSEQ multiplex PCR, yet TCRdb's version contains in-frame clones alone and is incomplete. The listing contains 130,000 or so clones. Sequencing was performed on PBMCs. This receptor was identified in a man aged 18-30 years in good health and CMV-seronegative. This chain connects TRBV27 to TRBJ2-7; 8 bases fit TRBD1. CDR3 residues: CASSQRGQGAHEQYF. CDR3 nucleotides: TGTGCCAGCAGTCAGAGAGGACAGGGAGCTCATGAGCAGTACTTC.